A single sample gave rise to the 11 T cell receptor beta chains below, sequenced in a study of Graves' ophthalmopathy and Graves' hyperthyroidism. RNA transcripts were the source from which TCR beta CDR3 regions were amplified. The first round was an RT-PCR with HTBI primers, and the second round was a multiplex PCR. TCRdb used MiXCR to reprocess the multiplex PCR reads, holding one entry per CDR3 protein. Of about 740,000 distinct CDR3 sequences in the sample, roughly 40% were seen once. Material: peripheral blood. All receptors derive from an adult man with Graves' ophthalmopathy.

The V and J genes are TRBV29-1 and TRBJ2-6; 10 nucleotides agree with TRBD1. CDR3 length: 18 residues. Germline-derived CDR1 and CDR2 are SQVTM and ANQGSEA. The V gene end was trimmed by 7 bases and the J gene end by 0 bases; junction bases not matched to a gene: 12. DNA of the CDR3: TGCAGCGGCCCCGGGACAGGGGCCCTGAGCTCTGGGGCCAACGTCCTGACTTTC. It encodes CSGPGTGALSSGANVLTF.

This clonotype was recorded a few times. The V and J genes are TRBV9 and TRBJ2-7; 10 positions match TRBD2. The CDR3 is made up of 16 amino acids. Germline-derived CDR1 and CDR2 are SGDLS and YYNGEE. Unmatched junction bases numbered 10, after V lost 3 bases and J lost 4 bases. Here the CDR3 reads CASSDHEASGGYEQYF. The CDR3 nucleotides read TGTGCCAGCAGCGATCACGAGGCTAGCGGGGGTTACGAGCAGTACTTC.

The chain links TRBV10-3 to TRBJ2-7; 9 bases line up with TRBD1. V shed 8 bases, J shed 5 bases, and the junction held 10 bases outside the gene matches. The CDR3 totals 14 residues. Germline lookup yields CDR1 ENHRY and CDR2 SYGVKD. Here the CDR3 DNA reads TGTGCCATCGGGGCGTTGGGACAGGGCCACGAGCAGTACTTC. Protein: CAIGALGQGHEQYF.

As for this clonotype: A read error may produce the germline difference seen at one junction end. The chain is built from TRBV7-2 and TRBJ1-1; 7 bases line up with TRBD1. Germline CDR1 reads SGHTA; CDR2 reads FQGNSA. The CDR3 is 18 residues long. The CDR3 protein is CASSQDIRTGQRRTEAFF. As DNA, the CDR3 is TGCGCCAGCAGCCAAGATATTAGGACAGGACAACGGCGGACTGAAGCTTTCTTT.

This clonotype was seen ten or more times. The chain is built from TRBV7-9 and TRBJ1-4, with unresolved D. The CDR3 spans 15 residues. Germline CDR1 is SEHNR and CDR2 is FQNEAQ (reference sequence). V lost 5 bases and J 8 bases, leaving 18 bases between the germline ends. DNA of the CDR3: TGTGCCAGCAGCCCGCTTGGGCAGGCCAGGGAAAAACTGTTTTTT. Protein: CASSPLGQAREKLFF. Supplemented by reference TRBV7-9 and TRBJ1-4, the full variable domain reads DTGVSQNPRHKITKRGQNVTFRCDPISEHNRLYWYRQTLGQGPEFLTYFQNEAQLEKSRLLSDRFSAERPKGSFSTLEIQRTEQGDSAMYLCASSPLGQAREKLFFGSGTQLSVL.

This clonotype was picked up a small number of times. This chain joins TRBV5-8 and TRBJ1-4; 10 nucleotides match TRBD1. Germline CDR1 is SGHTS and CDR2 is YDEGEE. Trimming at V came to 4 bases and at J to 8 bases, leaving 5 bases not matched to a gene. The CDR3 consists of 14 residues. Written as DNA, the CDR3 is TGTGCCAGCAGCGCCGGGACAGGGGCGGAAAAACTGTTTTTT. As protein: CASSAGTGAEKLFF.

In this sample, this clonotype turned up a few times. The rearrangement uses TRBV3-1 and TRBJ1-2; 7 bases match TRBD1. The V and J ends lost 10 bases and 8 bases, in that order; junction bases with no gene match: 10. The germline V gene has CDR1 LGHDT and CDR2 YNNKEL (reference sequence). This CDR3 has 12 amino acids. As DNA, the CDR3 is TGTGCCACCGGGGACAGCCGTGGGGGCTACACCTTC. The encoded protein is CATGDSRGGYTF.

This clonotype was counted a few times. The rearrangement links TRBV7-9 to TRBJ2-2; 9 bases match TRBD1. V was pared by 2 bases and J by 5 bases, with 9 bases of the junction left unmatched. Germline V gene sequence: CDR1 SEHNR, CDR2 FQNEAQ (reference sequence). The CDR3 totals 17 residues. The DNA of the CDR3 is TGTGCCAGCAGCTTAATACCACAGGGGGCCGGAACCGGGGAGCTGTTTTTT. This sequence encodes CASSLIPQGAGTGELFF.

The V and J genes are TRBV7-8 and TRBJ2-7, with 8 bases that match TRBD1. Germline CDR1 is SGHVS and CDR2 is FQNEAQ. The trim removed 11 bases at V and 0 bases at J, leaving 15 bases unmatched. The CDR3 covers 16 residues. CDR3 sequence reads: CAWSVLGTGSSYEQYF. CDR3 DNA: TGTGCCTGGAGTGTACTAGGGACAGGCAGCTCCTACGAGCAGTACTTC.

The genes are TRBV3-1 and TRBJ1-1; D gene unclear. Germline CDR1 is LGHDT and CDR2 is YNNKEL (reference sequence). Deletions cut 0 bases from V and 3 bases from J, with 8 bases between. This CDR3 has 14 amino acids. The DNA of the CDR3 is TGTGCCAGCAGCCAAGACGCAGCGGACACTGAAGCTTTCTTT. This translates into CASSQDAADTEAFF. The full variable domain, completed using reference TRBV3-1 and TRBJ1-1, is DTAVSQTPKYLVTQMGNDKSIKCEQNLGHDTMYWYKQDSKKFLKIMFSYNNKELIINETVPNRFSPKSPDKAHLNLHINSLELGDSAVYFCASSQDAADTEAFFGQGTRLTVV.

This clonotype was seen many times. The V gene is TRBV19, the J gene TRBJ1-1, with 7 bases matching TRBD1. With 6 bases clipped from V and 5 bases from J, the junction kept 6 bases outside the gene matches. Germline loops: CDR1 LNHDA, CDR2 SQIVND (reference sequence). The CDR3 length is 13 residues. The CDR3 spells CASSRQGLTEAFF. CDR3 nucleotide sequence: TGTGCCAGTAGCAGACAGGGTTTGACTGAAGCTTTCTTT.